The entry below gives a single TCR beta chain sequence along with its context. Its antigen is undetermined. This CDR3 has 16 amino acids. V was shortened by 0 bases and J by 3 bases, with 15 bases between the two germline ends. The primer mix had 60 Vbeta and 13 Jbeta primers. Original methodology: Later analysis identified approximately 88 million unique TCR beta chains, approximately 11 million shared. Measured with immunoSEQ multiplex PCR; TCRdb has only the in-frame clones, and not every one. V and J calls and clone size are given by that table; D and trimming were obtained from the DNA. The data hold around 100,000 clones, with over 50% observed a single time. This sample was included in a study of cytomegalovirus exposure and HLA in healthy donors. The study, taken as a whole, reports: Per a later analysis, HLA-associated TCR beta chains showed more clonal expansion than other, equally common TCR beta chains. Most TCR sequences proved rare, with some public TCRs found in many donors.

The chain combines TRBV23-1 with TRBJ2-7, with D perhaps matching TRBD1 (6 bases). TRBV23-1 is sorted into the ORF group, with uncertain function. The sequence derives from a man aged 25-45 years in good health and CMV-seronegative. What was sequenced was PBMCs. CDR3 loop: CASSQSVQGKIYEQYF. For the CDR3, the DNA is TGCGCCAGCAGTCAATCTGTTCAGGGGAAGATCTACGAGCAGTACTTC.